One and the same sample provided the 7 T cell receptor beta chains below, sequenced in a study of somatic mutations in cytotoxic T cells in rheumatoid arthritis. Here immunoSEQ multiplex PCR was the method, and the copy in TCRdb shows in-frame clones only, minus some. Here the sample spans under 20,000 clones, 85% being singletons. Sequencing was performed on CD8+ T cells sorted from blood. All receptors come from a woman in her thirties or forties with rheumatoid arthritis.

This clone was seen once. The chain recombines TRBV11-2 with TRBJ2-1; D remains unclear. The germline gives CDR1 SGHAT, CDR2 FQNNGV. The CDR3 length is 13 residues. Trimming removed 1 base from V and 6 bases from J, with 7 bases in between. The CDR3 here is CASSLGGRNEQFF. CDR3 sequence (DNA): TGTGCCAGCAGCTTAGGTGGGCGCAATGAGCAGTTCTTC.

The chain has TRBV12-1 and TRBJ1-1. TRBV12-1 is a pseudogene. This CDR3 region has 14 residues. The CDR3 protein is CASSFAATDSEAFF. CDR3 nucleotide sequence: TGTGCCAGCAGCTTTGCGGCGACGGACTCTGAAGCTTTCTTT.

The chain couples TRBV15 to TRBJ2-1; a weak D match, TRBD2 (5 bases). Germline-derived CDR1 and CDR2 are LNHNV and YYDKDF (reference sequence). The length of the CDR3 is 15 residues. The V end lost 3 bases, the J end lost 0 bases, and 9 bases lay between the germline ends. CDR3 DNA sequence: TGTGCCACCAGCAGGGAGGTTCTCTCCTACAATGAGCAGTTCTTC. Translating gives CATSREVLSYNEQFF.

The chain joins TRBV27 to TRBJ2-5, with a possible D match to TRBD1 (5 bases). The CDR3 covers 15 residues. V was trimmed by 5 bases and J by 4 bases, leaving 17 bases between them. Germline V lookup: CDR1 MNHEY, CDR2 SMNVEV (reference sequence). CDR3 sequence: CASSVIGAVGETQYF. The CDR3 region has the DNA TGTGCCAGCAGTGTAATAGGGGCTGTCGGAGAGACCCAGTACTTC.

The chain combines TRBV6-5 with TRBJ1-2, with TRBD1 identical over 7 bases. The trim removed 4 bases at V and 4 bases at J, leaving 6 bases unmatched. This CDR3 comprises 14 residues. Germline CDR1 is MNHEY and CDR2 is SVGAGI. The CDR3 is CASSSDGTVYGYTF. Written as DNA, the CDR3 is TGTGCCAGCAGTTCCGATGGGACAGTCTATGGCTACACCTTC.

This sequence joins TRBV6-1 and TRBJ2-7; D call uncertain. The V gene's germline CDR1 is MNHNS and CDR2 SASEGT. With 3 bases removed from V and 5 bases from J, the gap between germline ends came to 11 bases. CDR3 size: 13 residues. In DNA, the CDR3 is TGTGCCAGCAGTGACTCAGCGACCCACGAGCAGTACTTC. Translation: CASSDSATHEQYF.

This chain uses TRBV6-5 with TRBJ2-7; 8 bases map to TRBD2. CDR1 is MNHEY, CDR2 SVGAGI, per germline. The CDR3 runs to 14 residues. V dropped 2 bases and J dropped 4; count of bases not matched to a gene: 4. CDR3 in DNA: TGTGCCAGCAGTTACACCACTAGCGGATACGAGCAGTACTTC. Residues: CASSYTTSGYEQYF.